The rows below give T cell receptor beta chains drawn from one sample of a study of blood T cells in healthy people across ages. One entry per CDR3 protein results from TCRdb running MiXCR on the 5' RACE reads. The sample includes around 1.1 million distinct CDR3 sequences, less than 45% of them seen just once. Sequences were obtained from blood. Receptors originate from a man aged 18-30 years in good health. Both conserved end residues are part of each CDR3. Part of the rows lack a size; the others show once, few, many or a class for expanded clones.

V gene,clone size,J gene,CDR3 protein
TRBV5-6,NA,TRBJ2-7,CASSQISGDSYEQYF
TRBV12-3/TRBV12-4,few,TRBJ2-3,CASRSLAGVTDTQYF
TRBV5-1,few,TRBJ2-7,CASSFKTGLTYEQYF
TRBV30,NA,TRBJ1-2,CAWRQPGQVIYGYTF
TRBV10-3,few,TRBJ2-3,CATMGDTQYF
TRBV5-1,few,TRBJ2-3,CASSLDGHTADTQYF
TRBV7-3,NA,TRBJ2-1,CASSYDRAVVFF
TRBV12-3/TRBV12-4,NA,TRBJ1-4,CASSPTGPEKLFF
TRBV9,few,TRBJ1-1,CASSVVGQMNTEAFF
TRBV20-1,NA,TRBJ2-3,CSAMGTAATLQDTQYF
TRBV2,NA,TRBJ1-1,CASALDTEAFF
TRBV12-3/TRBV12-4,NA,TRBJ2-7,CASSLSVFPYEQYF
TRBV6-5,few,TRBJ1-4,CASRDQGETNEKLFF
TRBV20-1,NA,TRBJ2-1,CSARPPGLNEQFF
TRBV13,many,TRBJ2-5,CASSSSRRGFQETQYF
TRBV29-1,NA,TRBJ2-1,CSIADSNEQFF
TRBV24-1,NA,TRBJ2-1,CATSGIRDRDNEQFF
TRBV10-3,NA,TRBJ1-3,CAISDRRRAGNTIYF
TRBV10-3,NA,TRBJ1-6,CAISARDNSPLRF
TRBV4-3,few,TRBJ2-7,CASSQEYLRDRGSYEQYF
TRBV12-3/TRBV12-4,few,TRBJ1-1,CASSLTDPRDTEAFF
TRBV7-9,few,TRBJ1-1,CASTVDGTYNTEAFF
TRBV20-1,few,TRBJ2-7,CSARGQGKFEQYF
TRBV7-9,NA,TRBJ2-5,CASSKTAMQETQYF
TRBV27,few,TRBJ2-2,CASMGRRATGELFF
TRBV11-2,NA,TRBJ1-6,CASSLDWGRGLNSPLHF
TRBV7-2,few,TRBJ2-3,CASSPPPGDTQYF
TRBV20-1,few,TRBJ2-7,CSAGRQRQSYEQYF
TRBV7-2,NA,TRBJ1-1,CASSLGGVMNTEAFF
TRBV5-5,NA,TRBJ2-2,CASSFLGSNTGELFF
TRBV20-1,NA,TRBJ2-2,CSASGKANTGELFF
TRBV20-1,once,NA,CSASGGPSEQYF
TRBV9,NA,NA,CASSPGESWSEQYF
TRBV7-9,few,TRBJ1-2,CASSLDRNGGGYTF
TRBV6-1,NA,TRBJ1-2,CASDRLSVEANYGYTF